A single sample is the source of the 14 T cell receptor beta chains below, sequenced in a study of blood T cell repertoires in COVID-19. TCRdb's table, derived via immunoSEQ multiplex PCR, lists solely in-frame clones and lacks some. The repertoire has around 110,000 clones, roughly 83% of them found once; the top ten carry under 2.5%. Source material: peripheral blood. These receptors all stem from a man aged 25 to 40 with acute or convalescent COVID-19.

The rearrangement uses TRBV9 and TRBJ2-1, with D possibly being TRBD2 (6 bases). Per germline, CDR1 SGDLS and CDR2 YYNGEE. The CDR3 runs 13 residues. V dropped 0 bases and J dropped 9 bases, with 10 bases sitting between them. CDR3 in DNA: TGTGCCAGCAGCGTAGATATTAGCGGTGAGCAGTTCTTC. It translates to CASSVDISGEQFF.

Comment on this clone: One junction end disagrees with the germline gene, perhaps due to a read error. V usage is TRBV2 and J usage is TRBJ1-4; possible D gene TRBD1, 6 bases. CDR3 length: 11 amino acids. CDR1 is SNHLY and CDR2 is FYNNEI in the germline V gene. The CDR3 spells CASRLTDSFTF. CDR3 coding DNA: TGTGCCAGCAGGCTTACGGACAGTTTCACCTTT.

The chain has TRBV4-2 and TRBJ1-2; 7 bases map to TRBD1. CDR1 is LGHNA and CDR2 is YNFKEQ in the germline V gene. Unmatched junction bases numbered 19, after V lost 4 bases and J lost 2 bases. The CDR3 runs to 19 residues. For the CDR3, the DNA is TGTGCCAGCAGCCCAACCGGTCCCGGGACAGTCGATAGGAACTATGGCTACACCTTC. It translates to CASSPTGPGTVDRNYGYTF.

The genes are TRBV25-1 and TRBJ1-1, with D possibly TRBD1 on 6 matching bases. The V end was cut by 5 bases, the J end by 2 bases, with 18 bases between. The germline CDR1 and CDR2 sequences are MGHDK and SYGVNS. The CDR3 sequence is 16 residues long. The CDR3 sequence is CASSPIRDKGNTEAFF. In DNA form, the CDR3 reads TGTGCCAGCAGTCCGATCCGGGACAAAGGAAACACTGAAGCTTTCTTT.

In this sample, this clone turned up once. V usage is TRBV13 and J usage is TRBJ2-2; D is unclear. Looked up from germline, CDR1 is PRHDT and CDR2 is FYEKMQ (reference sequence). Trimming shortened V by 3 bases and J by 6 bases, and 5 bases separated the two germline ends. The CDR3 has 12 residues. The CDR3 sequence: CASSFSSGELFF. CDR3 coding DNA: TGTGCCAGCAGCTTTAGTTCCGGGGAGCTGTTTTTT.

The CDR3 spells CASSQDLRPGPNYGYTF. CDR3 coding DNA: TGTGCCAGCAGCCAAGATCTCCGGCCAGGGCCTAACTATGGCTACACCTTC. This chain uses TRBV4-2 with TRBJ1-2; D is possibly TRBD1 (5 bases). Germline V gene lookup returns CDR1 LGHNA and CDR2 YNFKEQ. The CDR3 contains 17 residues. V lost 0 bases and J lost 0, with 14 bases in between.

The chain couples TRBV23-1 to TRBJ2-5; 9 positions match TRBD2. TRBV23-1 is an ORF, and what it does is uncertain. The CDR3 sequence is 16 residues long. The J segment lost 3 bases and the V segment lost 9 bases, leaving 14 bases of the junction unmatched. The chain's CDR3 is CASKIRGLASKETQYF. CDR3 DNA sequence: TGCGCCAGTAAGATACGAGGACTAGCGAGTAAAGAGACCCAGTACTTC.

J is TRBJ2-3 and V is TRBV29-1; 7 bases fit TRBD1. This CDR3 is 14 amino acids long. Germline V CDR1 and CDR2: SQVTM, ANQGSEA. J was trimmed by 2 bases and V by 4 bases; bases with no gene match: 6. CDR3 region: CSVAPGQTTDTQYF. The DNA for the CDR3 is TGCAGCGTTGCGCCGGGACAGACCACAGATACGCAGTATTTT.

V gene TRBV30 combines with J gene TRBJ2-2, with TRBD2 identical over 13 bases. This CDR3 is 18 amino acids long. Germline trimming cut 5 bases from V and 5 bases from J; bases unmatched to any gene: 14. Germline lookup yields CDR1 GTSNPN and CDR2 SVGIG (reference sequence). CDR3 nucleotide sequence: TGTGCCTGGGAAAGGGGATTCGGACTAGCGGGAGTGACCGGGGAGCTGTTTTTT. Encoded protein: CAWERGFGLAGVTGELFF.

The chain carries TRBV4-1 and TRBJ1-2, with D maybe TRBD1 (5 bases). CDR3 size: 15 residues. CDR1 and CDR2 from the germline V gene are MGHRA and YSYEKL. Trimming cost V 7 bases and J 0 bases, with 15 bases left between them. CDR3 sequence reads: CASTGGHDPNYGYTF. Here the CDR3 DNA reads TGCGCCAGCACGGGCGGACACGACCCTAACTATGGCTACACCTTC.

This clone was observed once. The chain joins TRBV19 to TRBJ2-1; 9 bases are shared with TRBD1. V lost 10 bases to trimming and J lost 12 bases; unmatched junction nucleotides: 10. There are 12 residues in the CDR3. The germline V gene has CDR1 LNHDA and CDR2 SQIVND (reference sequence). The CDR3 region is CATSGTGYWQFF. The CDR3 DNA follows: TGTGCCACTTCCGGGACAGGGTATTGGCAGTTCTTC.

This sequence joins TRBV2 and TRBJ2-5, with D perhaps TRBD2 (7 bases). From germline, CDR1 is SNHLY and CDR2 FYNNEI. The length of the CDR3 is 16 residues. Trimming stripped 6 bases from V and 2 bases from J, with 19 bases between. CDR3 residues: CASRLVGGGGQETQYF. Written as DNA, the CDR3 is TGTGCCAGCAGATTGGTTGGGGGCGGGGGACAAGAGACCCAGTACTTC.

The chain is built from TRBV19 and TRBJ2-5; no clear D gene. CDR1 and CDR2 (germline): LNHDA, SQIVND (reference sequence). Trimming shortened V by 2 bases and J by 5 bases, and 12 bases separated the two germline ends. The CDR3 runs 14 residues. For the CDR3, the DNA is TGTGCCAGTAGTATAACACTCTCTAGGGAGACCCAGTACTTC. This translates into CASSITLSRETQYF. Supplemented by reference TRBV19 and TRBJ2-5, the full variable domain reads DGGITQSPKYLFRKEGQNVTLSCEQNLNHDAMYWYRQDPGQGLRLIYYSQIVNDFQKGDIAEGYSVSREKKESFPLTVTSAQKNPTAFYLCASSITLSRETQYFGPGTRLLVL.

This CDR3 is CASSAMGLAGYNEQFF. In nucleotides, the CDR3 is TGTGCCAGCAGTGCTATGGGGCTAGCGGGGTACAATGAGCAGTTCTTC. The chain is built from TRBV6-4 and TRBJ2-1, with 9 bases that match TRBD2. Germline CDR1 is MRHNA and CDR2 is SNTAGT. The V segment lost 4 bases and the J segment 4 bases; nucleotides outside the gene matches: 8. The CDR3 extends over 16 amino acids.